This paragraph covers one T cell receptor beta chain sequence. Its antigen remains unknown. Germline assignment: CDR1 SQVTM and CDR2 ANQGSEA. The CDR3 is made up of 12 amino acids. Losses at the gene ends were 6 bases for V and 8 bases for J; bases not matched to a gene: 8. The sample is drawn from a study of cytomegalovirus exposure and HLA in healthy donors. General study findings and limits: Trimming of TCR beta V- and J-genes showed a link, identified in a later analysis, to a missense DCLRE1C variant. Within the data, a cluster of highly shared sequence variants was likely a sequencing artifact. It was reportedly the case that the classifier diagnosed cytomegalovirus status with high specificity and sensitivity.

PCR employed 60 Vbeta and 13 Jbeta primers. Only in-frame clones appear in the TCRdb table, and some are missing; sequencing was by immunoSEQ multiplex PCR. The data show around 170,000 clones, around 80% seen once. Sequencing used PBMCs. V gene TRBV29-1 combines with J gene TRBJ1-1; 8 nucleotides align to TRBD1. The receptor was derived from a man in his forties in good health and CMV-seronegative. CDR3 DNA: TGCAGCGTAGGACAGGGATGGGAAGAAGCTTTCTTT. Its translation is CSVGQGWEEAFF.